Included here is one TCR beta chain sequence, with context. The data were taken from a study of blood T cell repertoires in COVID-19. Across the study: Samples came from the United States, Italy and Spain, spanning acute and convalescent COVID-19.

CDR1 is SGHRS and CDR2 is YFSETQ in the germline V gene. V was cut by 3 bases and J by 5 bases, with 11 bases left in between. The CDR3 runs 13 residues. This table comes from immunoSEQ multiplex PCR, and its TCRdb copy is limited to in-frame clones, with some not included. The repertoire holds 110,000 to 150,000 clones, with around 78% as singletons. This TCR was recovered from a woman aged 60-75 years with acute or convalescent COVID-19. V is TRBV5-1 and J is TRBJ1-1; tentative D call: TRBD1 (5 bases). Sequencing used peripheral blood. CDR3 in amino acids: CASSSPGATEAFF. The DNA of the CDR3 is TGCGCCAGCAGCTCACCTGGGGCGACTGAAGCTTTCTTT.